This TCR beta chain was retrieved from a study of cytomegalovirus exposure and HLA in healthy donors. Study-wide points: 150 or so TCR beta chains were listed as cytomegalovirus-associated. Reported performance of the classifier showed diagnosis of cytomegalovirus status with high specificity and sensitivity. Evidence from a later analysis indicated that most CMV-associated TCR beta chains looked HLA-restricted.

Amplification used 60 Vbeta primers and 13 Jbeta primers. TCRdb's copy holds only in-frame clones and misses some; the assay was immunoSEQ multiplex PCR. The sample has fewer than 250,000 clones; around 67% are singletons. Note on this clone: Antigen unknown.

In germline, CDR1 is MGHRA, CDR2 YSYEKL. The ends were cut back, 1 base at V and 4 bases at J, with 18 bases in the middle. The CDR3 is 17 residues long. The source of this sequence is a woman in her twenties or thirties in good health and CMV-seropositive. Sample: PBMCs. This chain uses TRBV4-1 with TRBJ2-3; D possibly corresponds to TRBD2 (5 bases). In DNA form, the CDR3 reads TGCGCCAGCAGCCAAGTCCCCGCCCGACTACTCCCAGATACGCAGTATTTT. Translation: CASSQVPARLLPDTQYF.